What follows are 14 T cell receptor beta chains derived from one specimen sequenced in a study of shared clonotypes between healthy human individuals. The repertoire was sequenced with immunoSEQ multiplex PCR; TCRdb's copy has only in-frame clones and lacks some. The sample lists 2 million to 2.5 million clones, approximately 94% seen once, with over 0.1% in the top ten. Sample: naive CD4+ T cells sorted from blood. Stated subset: CD45RA+ positively selected. These receptors were taken from a man aged 18 to 35 in good health.

Turning to this clone: Other DNA sequences in the sample encode the same CDR3. The chain uses TRBV20-1 and TRBJ1-2; D unresolved. Germline V gene sequence: CDR1 DFQATT, CDR2 SNEGSKA (reference sequence). The CDR3 is 11 residues long. V was clipped by 2 bases and J by 7 bases, with 8 bases between them. As DNA, the CDR3 is TGCAGTGCTAGAAGTGAGGGTGGCTACACCTTC. It specifies CSARSEGGYTF.

J is TRBJ2-3 and V is TRBV4-3; D ambiguous. The CDR3 sequence is 15 residues long. Per the germline V gene, CDR1 is LGHNA and CDR2 is YSLEER. V dropped 0 bases and J dropped 3 bases, with 10 bases sitting between them. Written as DNA, the CDR3 is TGCGCCAGCAGCCAAGATCTGATCGCGACAGATACGCAGTATTTT. This translates into CASSQDLIATDTQYF.

The chain recombines TRBV5-1 with TRBJ2-2; 11 bases are shared with TRBD1. The CDR3 covers 16 residues. V shed 0 bases, J shed 6 bases, and the junction held 4 bases outside the gene matches. The V gene's germline CDR1 is SGHRS and CDR2 YFSETQ. The CDR3 region is CASSLVGQGESGELFF. CDR3 DNA sequence: TGCGCCAGCAGCTTGGTGGGACAGGGGGAATCCGGGGAGCTGTTTTTT.

This chain uses TRBV15 with TRBJ2-1; D might be TRBD1 or TRBD2, each matching 5 bases. Germline V gene lookup returns CDR1 LNHNV and CDR2 YYDKDF (reference sequence). The CDR3 runs to 15 residues. The ends were cut back, 3 bases at V and 9 bases at J, with 18 bases in the middle. The CDR3 nucleotides are TGTGCCACCAGCAGCTCGGGACCACAAACAATTGAGCAGTTCTTC. Its protein is CATSSSGPQTIEQFF.

The chain employs TRBV10-2 and TRBJ2-1, with no clear D. CDR1 and CDR2 from the germline V gene are WSHSY and SAAADI. The CDR3 is 13 amino acids. Trimming left V 3 bases short and J 4 bases short, with 7 bases between. The CDR3 loop reads CASSDPTYNEQFF. CDR3 nucleotides: TGCGCCAGCAGTGACCCTACGTACAATGAGCAGTTCTTC.

This clone has just one count. The chain uses TRBV7-2 and TRBJ1-2; D remains unclear. CDR1 and CDR2 from the germline V gene are SGHTA and FQGNSA. The V end lost 5 bases, the J end lost 8 bases, and 15 bases lay between the germline ends. There are 13 residues in the CDR3. This CDR3 reads CASSPADQRGYTF. CDR3 nucleotides: TGTGCCAGCAGCCCCGCGGACCAACGAGGCTACACCTTC.

The count of this clone is one. This rearrangement joins TRBV6-1 to TRBJ2-4; D perhaps matches TRBD1 (6 bases). This CDR3 contains 14 residues. Per germline, CDR1 MNHNS and CDR2 SASEGT. The V end lost 7 bases, the J end lost 5 bases, and 15 bases lay between the germline ends. The CDR3 nucleotides read TGTGCCAGCATTCTCGGGACACTCGAAAACATTCAGTACTTC. Translation gives CASILGTLENIQYF.

The gene calls are TRBV18 and TRBJ2-5, with 16 bases fitting TRBD2. The CDR3 is made up of 18 amino acids. V was pared by 4 bases and J by 6 bases, with 11 bases of the junction left unmatched. Germline V gives CDR1 KGHSH, CDR2 LQKENI. CDR3 region: CASSQTGTSGGALKTQYF. The DNA for the CDR3 is TGTGCCAGCTCACAAACCGGGACTAGCGGGGGGGCCTTGAAGACCCAGTACTTC.

This clone was observed once. Different DNA sequences within this sample yield the same CDR3. This sequence joins TRBV5-1 and TRBJ2-2; 8 bases match TRBD1. CDR1 SGHRS and CDR2 YFSETQ come from the germline V gene. This CDR3 region has 15 residues. V was pared by 4 bases and J by 2 bases, with 4 bases of the junction left unmatched. This CDR3 reads CASSPDRVNTGELFF. Written as DNA, the CDR3 is TGCGCCAGCAGCCCGGACAGGGTAAACACCGGGGAGCTGTTTTTT.

V gene TRBV4-3 combines with J gene TRBJ1-5, with a possible D match to TRBD1 (5 bases). Per the germline V gene, CDR1 is LGHNA and CDR2 is YSLEER. The CDR3 is 18 amino acids. Trimming cost V 0 bases and J 2 bases, with 17 bases left between them. In DNA form, the CDR3 reads TGCGCCAGCAGCCAAGATCCCGCGGGGGAAGGGCGCAATCAGCCCCAGCATTTT. Translating gives CASSQDPAGEGRNQPQHF.

This chain uses TRBV9 with TRBJ1-4, with D maybe TRBD1 (6 bases). V was clipped by 3 bases and J by 0 bases, with 18 bases between them. The CDR3 length is 18 residues. CDR1 and CDR2 from the germline V gene are SGDLS and YYNGEE. This CDR3 is CASSGHRVPFATNEKLFF. The CDR3 bases are TGTGCCAGCAGCGGCCACAGGGTACCCTTTGCAACTAATGAAAAACTGTTTTTT.

The rearrangement links TRBV6-6 to TRBJ2-7; D gene uncertain. This CDR3 has 15 residues. Germline lookup yields CDR1 MNHNY and CDR2 SVGAGI (reference sequence). V lost 6 bases and J lost 3, with 18 bases in between. The CDR3 is CASSSPGSGFYEQYF. The CDR3 DNA is TGTGCCAGCAGCTCACCCGGCTCCGGGTTCTACGAGCAGTACTTC.

The chain combines TRBV30 with TRBJ2-7, with D unclear. Germline V gene lookup returns CDR1 GTSNPN and CDR2 SVGIG (reference sequence). V was shortened by 4 bases and J by 0 bases, with 7 bases between the two germline ends. The CDR3 covers 12 residues. The CDR3 reads CAWTRPSYEQYF. The DNA for the CDR3 is TGTGCCTGGACTCGGCCCTCCTACGAGCAGTACTTC.

The rearrangement links TRBV5-1 to TRBJ2-6; no clear D. The V gene's germline CDR1 is SGHRS and CDR2 YFSETQ. Trimming shortened V by 1 base and J by 4 bases, and 15 bases separated the two germline ends. The CDR3 covers 17 residues. CDR3 sequence reads: CASSLTAGSRGANVLTF. DNA for the CDR3: TGCGCCAGCAGCTTGACGGCAGGCTCTCGAGGGGCCAACGTCCTGACTTTC.